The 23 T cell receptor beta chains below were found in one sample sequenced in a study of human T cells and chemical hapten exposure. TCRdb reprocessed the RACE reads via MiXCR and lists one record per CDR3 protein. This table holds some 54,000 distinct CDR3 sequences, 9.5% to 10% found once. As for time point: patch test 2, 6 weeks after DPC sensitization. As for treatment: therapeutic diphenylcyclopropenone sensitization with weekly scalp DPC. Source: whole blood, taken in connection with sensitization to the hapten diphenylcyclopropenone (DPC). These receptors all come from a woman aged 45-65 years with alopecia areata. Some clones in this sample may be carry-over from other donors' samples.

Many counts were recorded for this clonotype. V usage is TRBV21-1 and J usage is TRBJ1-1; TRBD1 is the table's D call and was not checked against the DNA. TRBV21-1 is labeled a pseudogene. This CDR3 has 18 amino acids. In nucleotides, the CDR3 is TGTGCCAGCAGCAACCCCCGGCCGACCCCCCATAAAAACACTGAAGCTTTCTTT. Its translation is CASSNPRPTPHKNTEAFF.

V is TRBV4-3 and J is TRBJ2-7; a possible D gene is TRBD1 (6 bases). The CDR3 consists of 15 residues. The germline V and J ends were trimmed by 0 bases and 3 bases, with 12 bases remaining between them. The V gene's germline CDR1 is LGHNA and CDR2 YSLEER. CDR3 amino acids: CASSQDGQQHYEQYF. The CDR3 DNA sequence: TGCGCCAGCAGCCAAGACGGACAGCAACACTACGAGCAGTACTTC.

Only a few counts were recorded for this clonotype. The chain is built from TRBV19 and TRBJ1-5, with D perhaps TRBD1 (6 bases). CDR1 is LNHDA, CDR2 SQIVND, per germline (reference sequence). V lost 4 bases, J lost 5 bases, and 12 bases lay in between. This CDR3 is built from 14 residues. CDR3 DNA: TGTGCCAGTAGTACGACAGGTTATTATCAGCCCCAGCATTTT. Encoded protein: CASSTTGYYQPQHF.

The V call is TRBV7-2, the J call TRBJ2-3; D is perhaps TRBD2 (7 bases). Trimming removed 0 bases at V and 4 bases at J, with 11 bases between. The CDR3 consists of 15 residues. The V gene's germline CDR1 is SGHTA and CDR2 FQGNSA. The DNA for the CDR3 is TGTGCCAGCAGCTTAGCGGGGGGGGCCCCAGATACGCAGTATTTT. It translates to CASSLAGGAPDTQYF. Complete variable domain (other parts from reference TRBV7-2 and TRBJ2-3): GAGVSQSPSNKVTEKGKDVELRCDPISGHTALYWYRQSLGQGLEFLIYFQGNSAPDKSGLPSDRFSAERTGGSVSTLTIQRTQQEDSAVYLCASSLAGGAPDTQYFGPGTRLTVL.

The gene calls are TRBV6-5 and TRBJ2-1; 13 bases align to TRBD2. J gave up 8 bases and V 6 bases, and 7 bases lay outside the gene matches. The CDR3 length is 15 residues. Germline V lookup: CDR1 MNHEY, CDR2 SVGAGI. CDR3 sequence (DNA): TGTGCCAGCAGCCCGACTAGCGGGAGGCGGGATGAGCAGTTCTTC. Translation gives CASSPTSGRRDEQFF.

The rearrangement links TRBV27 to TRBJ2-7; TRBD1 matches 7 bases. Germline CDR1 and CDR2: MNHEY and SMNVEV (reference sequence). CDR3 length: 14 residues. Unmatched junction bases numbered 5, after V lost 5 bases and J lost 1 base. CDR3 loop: CASSATGSSYEQYF. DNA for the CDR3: TGTGCCAGCAGTGCGACAGGGTCGTCCTACGAGCAGTACTTC.

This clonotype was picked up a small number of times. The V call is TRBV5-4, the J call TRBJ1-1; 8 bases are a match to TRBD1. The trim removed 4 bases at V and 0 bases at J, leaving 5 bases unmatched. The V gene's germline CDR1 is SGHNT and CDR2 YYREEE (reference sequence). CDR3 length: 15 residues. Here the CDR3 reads CASSRSDRVNTEAFF. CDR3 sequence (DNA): TGTGCCAGCAGCCGATCGGACAGGGTGAACACTGAAGCTTTCTTT.

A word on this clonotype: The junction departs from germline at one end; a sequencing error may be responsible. DNA for the CDR3: TGTGCCAACAGTTTGGTCATGGGTTTCGGTCAGCCCCAGCATTTT. Protein sequence: CANSLVMGFGQPQHF. The chain couples TRBV28 to TRBJ1-5; no firm D call. Germline CDR1 reads MDHEN; CDR2 reads SYDVKM. The CDR3 is 15 amino acids. The entire variable domain, with the rest obtained from reference TRBV28 and TRBJ1-5, is as follows: DVKVTQSSRYLVKRTGEKVFLECVQDMDHENMFWYRQDPGLGLRLIYFSYDVKMKEKGDIPEGYSVSREKKERFSLILESASTNQTSMYLCANSLVMGFGQPQHFGDGTRLSIL.

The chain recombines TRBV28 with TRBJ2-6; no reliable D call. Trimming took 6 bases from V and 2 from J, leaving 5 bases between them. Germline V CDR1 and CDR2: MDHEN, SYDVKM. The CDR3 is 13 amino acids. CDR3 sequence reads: CASRGPGANVLTF. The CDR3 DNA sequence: TGTGCCAGCAGAGGACCTGGGGCCAACGTCCTGACTTTC.

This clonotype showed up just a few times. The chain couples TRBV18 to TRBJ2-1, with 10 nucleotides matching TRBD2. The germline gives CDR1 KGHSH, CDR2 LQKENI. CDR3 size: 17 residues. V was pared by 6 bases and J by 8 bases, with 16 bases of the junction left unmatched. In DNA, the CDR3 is TGTGCCAGCTCCCTCTGGGAACGACTAGCGGGTTCAGATGAGCAGTTCTTC. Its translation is CASSLWERLAGSDEQFF. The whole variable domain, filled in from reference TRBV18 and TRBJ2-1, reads NAGVMQNPRHLVRRRGQEARLRCSPMKGHSHVYWYRQLPEEGLKFMVYLQKENIIDESGMPKERFSAEFPKEGPSILRIQQVVRGDSAAYFCASSLWERLAGSDEQFFGPGTRLTVL.

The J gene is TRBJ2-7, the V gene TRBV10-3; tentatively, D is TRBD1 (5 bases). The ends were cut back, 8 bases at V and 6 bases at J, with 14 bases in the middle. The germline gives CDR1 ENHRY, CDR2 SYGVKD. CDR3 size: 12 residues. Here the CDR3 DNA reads TGTGCCATCGGGCGTGACAGCACCGAGCAGTACTTC. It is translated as CAIGRDSTEQYF.

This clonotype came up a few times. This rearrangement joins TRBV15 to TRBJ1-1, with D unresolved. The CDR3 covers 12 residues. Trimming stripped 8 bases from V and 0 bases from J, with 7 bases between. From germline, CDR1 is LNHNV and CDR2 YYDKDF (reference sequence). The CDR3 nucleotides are TGTGCCACCGGAGCCCTGAACACTGAAGCTTTCTTT. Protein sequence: CATGALNTEAFF.

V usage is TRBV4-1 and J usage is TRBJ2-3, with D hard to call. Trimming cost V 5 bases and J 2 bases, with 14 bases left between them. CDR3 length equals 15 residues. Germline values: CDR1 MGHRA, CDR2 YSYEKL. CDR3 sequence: CASSTRHMTTDTQYF. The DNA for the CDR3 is TGCGCCAGCAGCACACGACACATGACCACAGATACGCAGTATTTT.

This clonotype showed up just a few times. The CDR3 reads CASSSSGQGAYEQYF. The CDR3, as DNA: TGTGCCAGCAGCTCGTCGGGACAGGGGGCTTACGAGCAGTACTTC. This chain uses TRBV11-2 with TRBJ2-7; 12 bases are shared with TRBD1. In germline, CDR1 is SGHAT, CDR2 FQNNGV. There are 15 residues in the CDR3. J gave up 4 bases and V 4 bases, and 5 bases lay outside the gene matches.

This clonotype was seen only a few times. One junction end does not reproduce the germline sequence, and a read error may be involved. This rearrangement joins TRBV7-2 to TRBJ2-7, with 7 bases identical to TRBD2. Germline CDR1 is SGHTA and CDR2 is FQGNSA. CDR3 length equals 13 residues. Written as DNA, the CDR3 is TGTGCCAGCAGCCTGGGAGGGGTTGCTATTCTGGACTTC. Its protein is CASSLGGVAILDF.

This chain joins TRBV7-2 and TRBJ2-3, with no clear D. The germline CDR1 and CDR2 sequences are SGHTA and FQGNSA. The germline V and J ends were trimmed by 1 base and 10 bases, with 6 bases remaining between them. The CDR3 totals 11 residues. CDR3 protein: CASSLVKAQYF. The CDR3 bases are TGTGCCAGCAGCTTAGTGAAGGCGCAGTATTTT.

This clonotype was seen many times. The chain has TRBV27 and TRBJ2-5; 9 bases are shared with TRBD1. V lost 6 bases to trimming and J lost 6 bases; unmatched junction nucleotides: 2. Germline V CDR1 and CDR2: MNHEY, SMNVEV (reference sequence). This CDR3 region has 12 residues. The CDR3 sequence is CASRDRGKTQYF. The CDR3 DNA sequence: TGTGCCAGCAGAGACAGGGGGAAGACCCAGTACTTC.

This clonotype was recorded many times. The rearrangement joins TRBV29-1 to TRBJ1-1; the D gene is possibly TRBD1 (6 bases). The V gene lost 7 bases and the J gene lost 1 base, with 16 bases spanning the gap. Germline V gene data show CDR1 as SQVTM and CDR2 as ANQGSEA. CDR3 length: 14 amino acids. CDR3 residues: CSGRRTDANTEAFF. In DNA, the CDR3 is TGCAGCGGGCGGCGGACAGATGCGAACACTGAAGCTTTCTTT.

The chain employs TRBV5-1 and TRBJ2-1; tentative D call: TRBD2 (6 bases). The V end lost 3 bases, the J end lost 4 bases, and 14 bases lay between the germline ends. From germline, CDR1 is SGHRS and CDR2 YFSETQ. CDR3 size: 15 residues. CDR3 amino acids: CASSYDGGVYNEQFF. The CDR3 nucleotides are TGCGCCAGCAGCTACGACGGAGGGGTATACAATGAGCAGTTCTTC.

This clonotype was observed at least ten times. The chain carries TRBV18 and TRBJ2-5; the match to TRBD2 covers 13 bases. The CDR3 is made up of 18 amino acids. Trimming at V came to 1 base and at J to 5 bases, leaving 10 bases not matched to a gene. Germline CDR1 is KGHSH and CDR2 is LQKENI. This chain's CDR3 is CASSPLPSTSGRQETQYF. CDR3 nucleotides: TGTGCCAGCTCACCACTACCGTCGACTAGCGGGAGGCAGGAGACCCAGTACTTC.

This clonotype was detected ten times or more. The CDR3 DNA follows: TGTGCCAGTAGTATCCGTGTTTATAGCAATCAGCCCCAGCATTTT. Protein product: CASSIRVYSNQPQHF. The gene calls are TRBV19 and TRBJ1-5; unclear D gene. Germline V gene data show CDR1 as LNHDA and CDR2 as SQIVND (reference sequence). The length of the CDR3 is 15 residues. Trimming took off 3 bases at V and 0 bases at J, with 9 bases between the two ends.

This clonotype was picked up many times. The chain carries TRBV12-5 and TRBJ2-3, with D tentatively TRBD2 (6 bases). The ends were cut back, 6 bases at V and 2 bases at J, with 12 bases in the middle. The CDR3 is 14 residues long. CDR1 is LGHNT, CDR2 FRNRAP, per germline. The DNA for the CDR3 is TGTGCTAGTGGCCCGGGACTCTCCACAGATACGCAGTATTTT. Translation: CASGPGLSTDTQYF.

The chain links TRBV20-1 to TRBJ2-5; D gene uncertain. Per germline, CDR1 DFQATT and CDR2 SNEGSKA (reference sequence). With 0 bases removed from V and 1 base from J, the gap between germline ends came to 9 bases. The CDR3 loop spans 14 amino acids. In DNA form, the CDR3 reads TGCAGTGCTAGAGATCAACCAACCCAAGAGACCCAGTACTTC. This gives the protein CSARDQPTQETQYF.